These 23 T cell receptor beta chains share one sample of origin, sequenced in a study of T cells in Graves' hyperthyroidism and ophthalmopathy. There were TCR beta CDR3 regions amplified from RNA transcripts. First-round RT-PCR targeting the TCR CDR3 was performed with the HTBI primer set. TCRdb itself ran the multiplex PCR reads through MiXCR, one entry per CDR3 protein. The table records hundreds of thousands of distinct CDR3 sequences, approximately 23% of them present only once. The sample comprised blood. All receptors come from a woman between 65 and 79 years old with Graves' ophthalmopathy.

The V and J genes are TRBV7-2 and TRBJ2-2; TRBD1 agrees at 7 bases. The CDR3 is 15 residues long. Per germline, CDR1 SGHTA and CDR2 FQGNSA. The ends lost 5 bases at V and 7 bases at J; junction bases unmatched: 10. Here the CDR3 reads CASSPRVGGSGELFF. The CDR3 DNA follows: TGTGCCAGCAGCCCTCGGGTAGGGGGCAGCGGGGAGCTGTTTTTT.

This clonotype has a handful of counts. The gene calls are TRBV7-9 and TRBJ2-3; unclear D gene. Deletions cut 5 bases from V and 6 bases from J, with 18 bases between. The CDR3 is 15 residues long. Germline assignment: CDR1 SEHNR and CDR2 FQNEAQ (reference sequence). Here the CDR3 reads CASSPPGPVMDTQYF. CDR3 nucleotide sequence: TGTGCCAGCAGCCCCCCCGGCCCCGTCATGGATACGCAGTATTTT.

The rearrangement links TRBV28 to TRBJ2-3; no firm D call. Trimming cost V 8 bases and J 6 bases, with 9 bases left between them. The length of the CDR3 is 11 residues. Germline V gene lookup returns CDR1 MDHEN and CDR2 SYDVKM. CDR3 sequence: CASALRDTQYF. CDR3 bases: TGTGCCAGCGCACTACGGGATACGCAGTATTTT.

V is TRBV20-1 and J is TRBJ1-5; TRBD1 might be the D (5 bases). CDR1 and CDR2 from the germline V gene are DFQATT and SNEGSKA (reference sequence). The CDR3 spans 12 residues. Trimming cost V 6 bases and J 5 bases, with 11 bases left between them. CDR3 sequence (DNA): TGCAGTGCCGCCGACAGCTATCAGCCCCAGCATTTT. Translated, it gives CSAADSYQPQHF.

J is TRBJ2-1 and V is TRBV6-2 or TRBV6-3; D possibly corresponds to TRBD1 (5 bases). V was pared by 0 bases and J by 4 bases, with 16 bases between. CDR3 length: 17 amino acids. The germline V gene has CDR1 MNHEY and CDR2 SVGEGT. CDR3 DNA: TGTGCCAGCAGTTACTCCCCACCAAGGGGTGTGTACAATGAGCAGTTCTTC. The encoded protein is CASSYSPPRGVYNEQFF.

The rearrangement joins TRBV11-3 to TRBJ2-1; D gene ambiguous. The CDR3 extends over 19 amino acids. Germline CDR1 is SGHNT and CDR2 is YENEEA. Trimming stripped 2 bases from V and 3 bases from J, with 23 bases between. The CDR3 DNA sequence: TGTGCCAGCAGCTTACACGCGGCACCCGGAGCAAATTTCTACAATGAGCAGTTCTTC. Translating gives CASSLHAAPGANFYNEQFF.

J is TRBJ2-2 and V is TRBV19, with TRBD2 as a possible D gene (5 bases). The CDR3 consists of 15 residues. Looked up from germline, CDR1 is LNHDA and CDR2 is SQIVND (reference sequence). The germline V and J ends were trimmed by 5 bases and 0 bases, with 10 bases remaining between them. The DNA of the CDR3 is TGTGCCAGTAGTTGGCGGGTTACGAACACCGGGGAGCTGTTTTTT. Amino acids: CASSWRVTNTGELFF.

This clonotype was observed a handful of times. The chain employs TRBV6-1 and TRBJ2-3; a possible D gene is TRBD2 (5 bases). Per the germline V gene, CDR1 is MNHNS and CDR2 is SASEGT. This CDR3 contains 12 residues. The V end was cut by 8 bases, the J end by 2 bases, with 8 bases between. Here the CDR3 DNA reads TGTGCCAGCCGGGATTCCACAGATACGCAGTATTTT. This encodes CASRDSTDTQYF.

V gene TRBV11-2 combines with J gene TRBJ1-1, with D perhaps matching TRBD1 (5 bases). Germline CDR1 SGHAT, CDR2 FQNNGV. The length of the CDR3 is 14 residues. V lost 1 base and J 5 bases, leaving 11 bases between the germline ends. In nucleotides, the CDR3 is TGTGCCAGCAGCTTAGTTGCCAGGGTGACTGAAGCTTTCTTT. Protein: CASSLVARVTEAFF.

This clonotype showed up just a few times. V usage is TRBV29-1 and J usage is TRBJ1-1; D is unresolved. V was cut by 4 bases and J by 1 base, with 10 bases left in between. Per germline, CDR1 SQVTM and CDR2 ANQGSEA. This CDR3 is built from 13 residues. The chain's CDR3 is CSVGKGGNTEAFF. For the CDR3, the DNA is TGCAGCGTTGGGAAAGGAGGGAACACTGAAGCTTTCTTT.

The V call is TRBV20-1, the J call TRBJ2-1, with 8 bases identical to TRBD2. This CDR3 is built from 17 residues. J lost 8 bases, V lost 6 bases, and 21 bases had no gene match. CDR1 and CDR2 from the germline V gene are DFQATT and SNEGSKA (reference sequence). DNA for the CDR3: TGCAGTGCACCGACCACAAGAACGAGCGGGAGTTTTGATGAGCAGTTCTTC. This sequence encodes CSAPTTRTSGSFDEQFF.

This clonotype has ten or more counts. The J gene is TRBJ2-7, the V gene TRBV28; the match to TRBD1 covers 8 bases. CDR1 and CDR2 from the germline V gene are MDHEN and SYDVKM. V trimming: 6 bases; J trimming: 5 bases; junction bases outside the gene matches: 6. The CDR3 spans 13 residues. CDR3 in DNA: TGTGCCAGCAGGCGCCCAGGGGGCCACGAGCAGTACTTC. This encodes CASRRPGGHEQYF.

This clonotype came up a few times. The chain couples TRBV7-6 to TRBJ2-7, with D maybe TRBD2 (5 bases). The V gene's germline CDR1 is SGHVS and CDR2 FNYEAQ. The CDR3 consists of 14 residues. V was cut by 2 bases and J by 2 bases, with 10 bases left in between. CDR3 DNA: TGTGCCAGCAGCTTAAGCGAGGGCCCCTACGAGCAGTACTTC. As protein: CASSLSEGPYEQYF.

The rearrangement uses TRBV28 and TRBJ1-1; D may be TRBD1 (6 bases). The V gene's germline CDR1 is MDHEN and CDR2 SYDVKM. CDR3 length equals 13 residues. V was clipped by 7 bases and J by 6 bases, with 15 bases between them. CDR3 DNA sequence: TGTGCCAGCAACCTACAGGGTTTTGCTGAAGCTTTCTTT. This translates into CASNLQGFAEAFF.

There are many counts of this clonotype. The J gene is TRBJ2-1, the V gene TRBV7-2; weak D call: TRBD2 (5 bases). Germline loops: CDR1 SGHTA, CDR2 FQGNSA. V shed 1 base and J shed 6 bases, with 7 bases lying between them. There are 13 residues in the CDR3. Here the CDR3 DNA reads TGTGCCAGCAGCTTAGGTGGGAGCAATGAGCAGTTCTTC. This sequence encodes CASSLGGSNEQFF.

V and J are TRBV29-1 and TRBJ2-6; D ambiguous. The CDR3 loop spans 15 amino acids. Trimming shortened V by 6 bases and J by 0 bases, and 12 bases separated the two germline ends. Germline V lookup: CDR1 SQVTM, CDR2 ANQGSEA. The CDR3 here is CSVSTSGSGANVLTF. Here the CDR3 DNA reads TGCAGCGTAAGCACGTCGGGCTCTGGGGCCAACGTCCTGACTTTC. Combining the CDR3 with reference TRBV29-1 and TRBJ2-6 gives the whole variable domain SAVISQKPSRDICQRGTSLTIQCQVDSQVTMMFWYRQQPGQSLTLIATANQGSEATYESGFVIDKFPISRPNLTFSTLTVSNMSPEDSSIYLCSVSTSGSGANVLTFGAGSRLTVL.

As for this clonotype: With a much larger clone just one base away, this may be a read error. The gene calls are TRBV28 and TRBJ2-4; 7 bases are a match to TRBD2. The CDR3 contains 15 residues. Germline V gene data show CDR1 as MDHEN and CDR2 as SYDVKM. The CDR3 region has the DNA TGTGTCAGCAGTTTACCGACTAGCCCCGGAAACATTCAGTACTTC. Its protein product is CVSSLPTSPGNIQYF.

This rearrangement joins TRBV27 to TRBJ2-1, with 8 positions matching TRBD1. The CDR3 loop spans 15 amino acids. Trimming took 1 base from V and 9 from J; bases not matched to a gene: 8. CDR1 is MNHEY and CDR2 is SMNVEV in the germline V gene (reference sequence). The CDR3 spells CASSLFGTGLGEQFF. The CDR3 nucleotides read TGTGCCAGCAGTTTATTCGGGACAGGTTTAGGTGAGCAGTTCTTC.

This clonotype came up a few times. The chain carries TRBV28 and TRBJ1-2, with D perhaps matching TRBD1 (5 bases). This CDR3 is 15 amino acids long. V shed 3 bases and J shed 2 bases, with 13 bases lying between them. The germline V gene encodes CDR1 MDHEN and CDR2 SYDVKM. This chain's CDR3 is CASSFFGGGNYGYTF. CDR3 in DNA: TGTGCCAGCAGTTTTTTCGGGGGGGGGAACTATGGCTACACCTTC.

This chain links TRBV12-3 or TRBV12-4 with TRBJ1-2, with TRBD1 matching 7 bases. V lost 9 bases and J lost 8; bases outside the gene matches: 12. This CDR3 has 13 residues. This CDR3 reads CASSTTGERGYTF. CDR3 coding DNA: TGTGCCAGTAGCACTACAGGGGAACGGGGCTACACCTTC.

This sequence joins TRBV7-8 and TRBJ2-1; D unresolved. CDR1 is SGHVS, CDR2 FQNEAQ, per germline. This CDR3 comprises 16 residues. The V gene lost 2 bases and the J gene lost 2 bases, with 13 bases spanning the gap. The CDR3 region has the DNA TGTGCCAGCAGCTTAACGGACGGCAACGCCTACAATGAGCAGTTCTTC. It translates to CASSLTDGNAYNEQFF.

The chain has TRBV5-1 and TRBJ2-7, with 12 bases fitting TRBD2. The germline gives CDR1 SGHRS, CDR2 YFSETQ. The length of the CDR3 is 14 residues. Losses at the gene ends were 7 bases for V and 3 bases for J; bases not matched to a gene: 5. CDR3 nucleotide sequence: TGCGCCAGCGCGAGGACTAGCGGGATCTACGAGCAGTACTTC. It codes for CASARTSGIYEQYF.

This clonotype was seen just once. A read error is possible here, since a much larger clone lies one base away. CDR3: CAGSVQYEQYF. CDR3 nucleotide sequence: TGTGCCGGCAGTGTCCAATACGAGCAGTACTTC. The genes are TRBV28 and TRBJ2-7, with D uncertain. The germline V gene encodes CDR1 MDHEN and CDR2 SYDVKM. The CDR3 is 11 residues long.